This T cell receptor (beta chain) was obtained from a study of control samples from healthy donors and cancer patients (dated by TCRdb to about 2020). Library construction relied on the immunoSEQ multiplex PCR assay. The clones in this table, taken by TCRdb from immuneACCESS, are in-frame only. Not every clone is retained; where verified, under half of the shortfall comes from an unresolved V gene, and the cause of the rest is unknown. The sample table contains roughly 43,000 clones; only one count was recorded for 87% of them. The top ten hold roughly 10% of the sample. Note on this clone: Its antigen is unknown. Base qualities are missing; no much larger clone stands one base away.

This sequence originates from a woman aged 55-70 years with lung cancer. The sample comprised PBMCs.

The DNA reads TGCAGCGTTGTGACCAGGAATGAGCAGTTCTTC. The resulting protein is CSVVTRNEQFF. This sequence uses TRBV29-1 and TRBJ2-1; the D gene cannot be named for sure. The CDR3 numbers 11 residues from cysteine through phenylalanine. The CDR3 DNA has 33 bases and is translated from base 1. Deletion took 4 bases off V and 7 bases off J, with a span of 8 bases between the germline ends. As encoded in the germline V gene, CDR1 is SQVTM while CDR2 is ANQGSEA.